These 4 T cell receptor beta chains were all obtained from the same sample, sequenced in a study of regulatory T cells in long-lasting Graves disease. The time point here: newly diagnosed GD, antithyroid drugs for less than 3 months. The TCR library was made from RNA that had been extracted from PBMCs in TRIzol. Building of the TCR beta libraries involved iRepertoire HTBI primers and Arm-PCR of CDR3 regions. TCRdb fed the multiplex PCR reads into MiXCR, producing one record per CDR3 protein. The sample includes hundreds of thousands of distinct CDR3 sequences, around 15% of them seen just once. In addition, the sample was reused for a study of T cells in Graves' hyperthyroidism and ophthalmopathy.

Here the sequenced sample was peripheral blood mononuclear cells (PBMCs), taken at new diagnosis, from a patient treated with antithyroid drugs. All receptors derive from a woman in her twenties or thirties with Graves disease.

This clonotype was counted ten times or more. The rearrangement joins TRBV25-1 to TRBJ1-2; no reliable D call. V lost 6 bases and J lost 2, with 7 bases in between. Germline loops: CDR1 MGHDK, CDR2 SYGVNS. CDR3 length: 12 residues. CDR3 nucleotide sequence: TGTGCCAGCAGGGAGACGAACTATGGCTACACCTTC. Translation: CASRETNYGYTF.

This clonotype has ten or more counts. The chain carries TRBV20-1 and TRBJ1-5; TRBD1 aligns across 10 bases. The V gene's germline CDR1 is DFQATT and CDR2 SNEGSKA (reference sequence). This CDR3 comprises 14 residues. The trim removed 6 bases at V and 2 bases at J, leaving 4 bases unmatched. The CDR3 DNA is TGCAGTGCGGCGACAGGGGGCGGCAATCAGCCCCAGCATTTT. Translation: CSAATGGGNQPQHF.

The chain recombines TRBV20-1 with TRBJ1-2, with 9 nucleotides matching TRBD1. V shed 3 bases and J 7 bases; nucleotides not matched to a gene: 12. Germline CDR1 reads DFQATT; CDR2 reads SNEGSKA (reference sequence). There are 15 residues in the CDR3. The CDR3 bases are TGCAGTGCTAGTAGGCCCGGGACAGGGACCGGTGGCTACACCTTC. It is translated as CSASRPGTGTGGYTF.

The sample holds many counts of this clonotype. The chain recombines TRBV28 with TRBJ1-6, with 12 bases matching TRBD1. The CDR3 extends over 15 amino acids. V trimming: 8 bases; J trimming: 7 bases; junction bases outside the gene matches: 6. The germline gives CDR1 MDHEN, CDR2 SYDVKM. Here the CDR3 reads CASGGQGARNSPLHF. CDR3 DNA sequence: TGTGCCAGCGGGGGACAGGGGGCAAGAAATTCACCCCTCCACTTT.